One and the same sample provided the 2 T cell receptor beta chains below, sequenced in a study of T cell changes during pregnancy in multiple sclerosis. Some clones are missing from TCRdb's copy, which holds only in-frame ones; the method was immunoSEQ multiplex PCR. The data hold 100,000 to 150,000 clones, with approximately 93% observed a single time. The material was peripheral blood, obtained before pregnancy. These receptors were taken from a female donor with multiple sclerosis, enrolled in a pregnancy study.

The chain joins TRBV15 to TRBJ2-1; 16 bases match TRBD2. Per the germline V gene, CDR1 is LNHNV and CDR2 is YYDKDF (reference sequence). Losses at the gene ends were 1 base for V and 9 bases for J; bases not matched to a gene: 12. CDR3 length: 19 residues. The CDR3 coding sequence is TGTGCCACCAGCAGAGTTACCCTGGGGACTAGCGGGAGGGCCGCTGAGCAGTTCTTC. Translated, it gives CATSRVTLGTSGRAAEQFF.

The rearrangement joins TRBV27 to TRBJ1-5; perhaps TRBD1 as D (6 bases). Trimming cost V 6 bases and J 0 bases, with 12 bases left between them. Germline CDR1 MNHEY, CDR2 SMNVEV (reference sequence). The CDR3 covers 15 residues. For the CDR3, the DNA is TGTGCCAGCAGCCTACAGGGTTATAGCAATCAGCCCCAGCATTTT. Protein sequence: CASSLQGYSNQPQHF.